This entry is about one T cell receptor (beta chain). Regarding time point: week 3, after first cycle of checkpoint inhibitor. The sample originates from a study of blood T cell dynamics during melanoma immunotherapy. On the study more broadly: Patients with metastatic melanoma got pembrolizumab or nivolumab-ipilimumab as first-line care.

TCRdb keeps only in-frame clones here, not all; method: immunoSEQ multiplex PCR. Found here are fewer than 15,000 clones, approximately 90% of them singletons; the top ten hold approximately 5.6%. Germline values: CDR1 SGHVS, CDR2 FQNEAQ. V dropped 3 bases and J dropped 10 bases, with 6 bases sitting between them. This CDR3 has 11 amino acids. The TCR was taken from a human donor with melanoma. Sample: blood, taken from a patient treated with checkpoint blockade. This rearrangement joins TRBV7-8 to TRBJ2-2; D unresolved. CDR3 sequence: CASSLVKELFF. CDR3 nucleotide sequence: TGTGCCAGCAGCTTGGTTAAGGAGCTGTTTTTT.